This paragraph reports one TCR beta chain. This sample stems from a study of blood T cell repertoires in COVID-19. Per the study methods: Estimated nucleated cell counts came from reference gene primer amplification. Repertoires were generated with immunoSEQ multiplex PCR, while TCRdb's copy carries only in-frame clones and drops some. Clone size and the V and J calls come from that table; the DNA yielded D and trimming. The sample includes around 87,000 clones, approximately 90% of them seen just once. The TCR sequence derives from a man in his fifties or sixties with acute or convalescent COVID-19. Sequencing was done on a sample of peripheral blood.

The CDR3 DNA reads as TGTGCCAGCAGCCCGTCGTACAGGGCCGGGGAGCTGTTTTTT. It specifies CASSPSYRAGELFF. The rearrangement joins TRBV7-2 to TRBJ2-2, with D possibly TRBD1 on 6 matching bases. The CDR3 has 14 amino acids. Trimming took off 5 bases at V and 6 bases at J, with 13 bases between the two ends. Germline CDR1 reads SGHTA; CDR2 reads FQGNSA.